This T cell receptor (beta chain) was captured by sequencing in a study of blood T cell repertoires in COVID-19 (dated by TCRdb to the early 2020s). Concerning the study at large: Collaborator samples came from the United States, Italy and Spain and covered acute and convalescent phases of COVID-19. Where available, HLA class I and class II types were taken from metadata supplied by the sample provider and were not determined by assay-based typing. The prospective study material was composed of cDNA or gDNA derived from T cells, B-cell-depleted T cells, or PBMCs. Samples came from the ongoing ImmuneRACE study (first 160 participants) plus 1,254 subjects from 6 global collaborators. The dataset comprised deeply sampled blood TCRbeta repertoires from subjects exposed to, actively infected with, or recovered from COVID-19. Nearly every sample came with metadata listing a de-identified subject ID, COVID-19 status, age in years and sex. The repertoires were released in a freely available public database meant as a resource for research on the immune response to SARS-CoV-2.

Whole blood was collected in K2EDTA tubes by collaborating institutions according to the institutions' own protocols. For TCRbeta analysis, collaborator samples were shipped as frozen whole blood, as isolated PBMCs, or as DNA extracted from either sample type. Reading the germline V gene gives CDR1 SGHRS and CDR2 YFSETQ. The cysteine opens and the phenylalanine closes a CDR3 of 13 amino acids. The CDR3 DNA has 39 bases and is translated from base 1. V loses 4 bases at its end and J loses 11 bases; junction bases beyond the gene matches: 8. Concerning this clone: No antigen is known for it. Qualities for individual bases were not recorded, and no much larger clone is one base off.

Findings and caveats that apply to the study as a whole: Clinical and demographic metadata were provided uncurated, with the amount varying by source and participant.

The immunoSEQ Assay, a bias-controlled multiplex PCR, was used to amplify TCRbeta CDR3 regions from genomic DNA. The authors' analysis ran thus. The number of nucleated cells in each sample was estimated from the amplification of reference gene primers within the assay. Sequence reads were collapsed and filtered to measure the absolute abundance of every unique TCRbeta CDR3 rearrangement. For each sample, productive Simpson clonality was calculated as the square root of Simpson's diversity index across productive rearrangements. TCRdb took this table from immuneACCESS and kept in-frame rearrangements with V and J called. Such tables lack part of the clones; where checked against another copy, unresolved V genes explain under half of the gap, and the rest is unexplained. V, J and clone size reflect that table, while D and trimming were determined from the DNA. This sample comprises 60,000 or so clones, about 83% of them detected only once. Approximately 3.5% of the sample is taken by the ten largest.

The source material was peripheral blood. This clonotype was obtained from a woman of 80 years or more with acute or convalescent COVID-19. The rearranged segments are TRBV5-1 and TRBJ1-1, with 10 bases aligning to TRBD1. The CDR3 loop reads CASSVGQGVMAFF. The bases read TGCGCCAGCAGCGTCGGACAGGGGGTTATGGCTTTCTTT. Here the CDR3 is joined to the reference TRBV5-1 and TRBJ1-1 genes, and the full variable domain is: KAGVTQTPRYLIKTRGQQVTLSCSPISGHRSVSWYQQTPGQGLQFLFEYFSETQRNKGNFPGRFSGRQFSNSRSEMNVSTLELGDSALYLCASSVGQGVMAFFGQGTRLTVV.